Each of the 30 T cell receptor beta chains below was sequenced from the same sample in a study of blood T cell repertoires in COVID-19. Clones were sequenced by immunoSEQ multiplex PCR, and TCRdb holds only the in-frame ones, with some missing. The sample holds about 170,000 clones, around 82% seen once. Sequencing was carried out using peripheral blood. The source of these receptors is a man aged 65 to 85 with active or convalescent COVID-19.

This clone counts as medium-sized (0.01 to 0.1%). The V and J genes are TRBV5-1 and TRBJ2-2; TRBD1 matches at 9 bases. This CDR3 has 17 amino acids. V was pared by 6 bases and J by 2 bases, with 11 bases of the junction left unmatched. Per the germline V gene, CDR1 is SGHRS and CDR2 is YFSETQ. The CDR3, as DNA: TGCGCCAGCACCGATACCAAAACAGGGGGCAACACCGGGGAGCTGTTTTTT. Its translation: CASTDTKTGGNTGELFF.

The V and J genes are TRBV2 and TRBJ2-6; TRBD2 aligns across 9 bases. Germline V gene lookup returns CDR1 SNHLY and CDR2 FYNNEI. The J segment lost 0 bases and the V segment lost 4 bases, leaving 7 bases of the junction unmatched. The CDR3 is 18 residues long. The CDR3 DNA reads TGTGCCAGCAGTGGAGAGCGGGGGGTCCTCTCTGGGGCCAACGTCCTGACTTTC. This encodes CASSGERGVLSGANVLTF.

The J gene is TRBJ2-7, the V gene TRBV19, with D perhaps TRBD1 (6 bases). The CDR3 has 14 residues. Germline CDR1 reads LNHDA; CDR2 reads SQIVND (reference sequence). Trimming cost V 6 bases and J 2 bases, with 14 bases left between them. The CDR3 here is CASSPSTGTYEQYF. The CDR3 bases are TGTGCCAGTAGCCCTTCGACAGGAACCTACGAGCAGTACTTC.

This clone has just a few counts. The rearrangement joins TRBV4-3 to TRBJ2-7; D is perhaps TRBD1 (6 bases). This CDR3 comprises 16 residues. From germline, CDR1 is LGHNA and CDR2 YSLEER. V dropped 4 bases and J dropped 4 bases, with 20 bases sitting between them. CDR3 region: CASSPTLQGTFYEQYF. The CDR3 DNA sequence: TGCGCCAGCAGCCCTACCCTCCAGGGGACCTTTTACGAGCAGTACTTC.

The chain couples TRBV4-3 to TRBJ1-4; a weak D match, TRBD1 (6 bases). CDR3 length: 13 amino acids. Germline CDR1 LGHNA, CDR2 YSLEER. V was trimmed by 5 bases and J by 8 bases, leaving 12 bases between them. DNA of the CDR3: TGCGCCAGCAGCTCCCACAGGGCCGAAAAACTGTTTTTT. The encoded protein is CASSSHRAEKLFF.

The V call is TRBV28, the J call TRBJ1-5; 8 bases line up with TRBD1. J lost 7 bases, V lost 6 bases, and 17 bases had no gene match. The CDR3 is 17 residues long. Germline V CDR1 and CDR2: MDHEN, SYDVKM. The CDR3 coding sequence is TGTGCCAGCAGCTCGCTTTCGGACAGGGAAGTAGGGCAGCCCCAGCATTTT. This encodes CASSSLSDREVGQPQHF.

The chain combines TRBV7-2 with TRBJ1-2, with D perhaps TRBD1 (5 bases). Deletions cut 3 bases from V and 3 bases from J, with 8 bases between. CDR1 SGHTA and CDR2 FQGNSA come from the germline V gene. The CDR3 is made up of 13 amino acids. In DNA form, the CDR3 reads TGTGCCAGCAGCTTGGGGCAGTACTATGGCTACACCTTC. This gives the protein CASSLGQYYGYTF.

The genes are TRBV6-6 and TRBJ2-7, with TRBD2 identical over 8 bases. The CDR3 contains 14 residues. In germline, CDR1 is MNHNY, CDR2 SVGAGI (reference sequence). The ends lost 10 bases at V and 2 bases at J; junction bases unmatched: 10. CDR3 protein: CAIQQAGVTYEQYF. The DNA of the CDR3 is TGTGCCATACAACAAGCGGGAGTCACCTACGAGCAGTACTTC.

The V gene is TRBV7-8, the J gene TRBJ1-2; 7 nucleotides match TRBD1. Germline V gene data show CDR1 as SGHVS and CDR2 as FQNEAQ. Losses at the gene ends were 5 bases for V and 4 bases for J; bases not matched to a gene: 16. The CDR3 runs to 17 residues. CDR3 coding DNA: TGTGCCAGCAGCGACCGGGACAGTGGATTTGTGTTCTATGGCTACACCTTC. This codes for CASSDRDSGFVFYGYTF.

The chain couples TRBV24-1 to TRBJ2-3, with D perhaps TRBD2 (5 bases). V gave up 4 bases and J gave up 5 bases, with 15 bases separating them. Germline-derived CDR1 and CDR2 are KGHDR and SFDVKD. CDR3 length: 15 amino acids. The CDR3 sequence is CATSESGPRGDTQYF. The CDR3 bases are TGTGCCACCAGTGAGAGCGGCCCTCGGGGAGATACGCAGTATTTT.

This clone was picked up many times. This chain uses TRBV11-2 with TRBJ2-7, with D maybe TRBD2 (7 bases). Trimming left V 1 base short and J 2 bases short, with 9 bases between. The germline CDR1 and CDR2 sequences are SGHAT and FQNNGV. The CDR3 has 14 amino acids. DNA of the CDR3: TGTGCCAGCAGCTTAGTCGGGGGGCCCTACGAGCAGTACTTC. This codes for CASSLVGGPYEQYF. The full variable domain, with the rest looked up from reference TRBV11-2 and TRBJ2-7, is EAGVAQSPRYKIIEKRQSVAFWCNPISGHATLYWYQQILGQGPKLLIQFQNNGVVDDSQLPKDRFSAERLKGVDSTLKIQPAKLEDSAVYLCASSLVGGPYEQYFGPGTRLTVT.

The chain joins TRBV18 to TRBJ1-5, with a weak D call TRBD1 (6 bases). V gave up 3 bases and J gave up 6 bases, with 12 bases separating them. CDR3 length equals 14 residues. Germline assignment: CDR1 KGHSH and CDR2 LQKENI. CDR3 DNA: TGTGCCAGCTCACCCCCGGGGGGCGGTCAGCCCCAGCATTTT. Translating it yields CASSPPGGGQPQHF.

The gene calls are TRBV5-6 and TRBJ1-2, with 8 bases identical to TRBD1. The germline V gene has CDR1 SGHDT and CDR2 YYEEEE. The trim removed 5 bases at V and 2 bases at J, leaving 5 bases unmatched. This CDR3 region has 14 residues. CDR3 DNA sequence: TGTGCCAGCAGAAACAGGGGGGGAAACTATGGCTACACCTTC. Translation: CASRNRGGNYGYTF. Together with reference TRBV5-6 and TRBJ1-2, the CDR3 gives the full variable domain: DAGVTQSPTHLIKTRGQQVTLRCSPKSGHDTVSWYQQALGQGPQFIFQYYEEEERQRGNFPDRFSGHQFPNYSSELNVNALLLGDSALYLCASRNRGGNYGYTFGSGTRLTVV.

V is TRBV6-6 and J is TRBJ1-1; the D gene is possibly TRBD1 (6 bases). CDR1 is MNHNY, CDR2 SVGAGI, per germline (reference sequence). Trimming took off 5 bases at V and 1 base at J, with 8 bases between the two ends. This CDR3 has 13 residues. The CDR3 nucleotides are TGTGCCAGCAGTATACAGGGGAACACTGAAGCTTTCTTT. Residues: CASSIQGNTEAFF.

This chain uses TRBV7-2 with TRBJ1-5, with a weak D call TRBD1 (5 bases). This CDR3 is 18 amino acids long. Trimming took off 1 base at V and 2 bases at J, with 18 bases between the two ends. Germline assignment: CDR1 SGHTA and CDR2 FQGNSA. CDR3 sequence: CASSLDPSDGRGNQPQHF. DNA for the CDR3: TGTGCCAGCAGCTTAGATCCCAGCGATGGCAGGGGCAATCAGCCCCAGCATTTT.

CDR3 residues: CASSFFRDRASNQPQHF. DNA for the CDR3: TGTGCCAGCAGTTTCTTCCGGGACAGGGCTAGCAATCAGCCCCAGCATTTT. The chain has TRBV28 and TRBJ1-5; 9 bases align to TRBD1. Germline CDR1 is MDHEN and CDR2 is SYDVKM. With V trimmed by 3 bases and J by 0 bases, 6 bases remained unmatched. The CDR3 spans 17 residues.

This chain connects TRBV6-6 to TRBJ1-5; 7 nucleotides align to TRBD1. CDR1 is MNHNY, CDR2 SVGAGI, per germline (reference sequence). The CDR3 consists of 14 residues. V shed 6 bases and J 5 bases; nucleotides not matched to a gene: 7. CDR3 DNA sequence: TGTGCCAGCAGCCCTCACAGGGGAGATCAGCCCCAGCATTTT. This translates into CASSPHRGDQPQHF.

This chain links TRBV7-9 with TRBJ2-2; 7 bases match TRBD1. CDR1 and CDR2 from the germline V gene are SEHNR and FQNEAQ (reference sequence). With 7 bases clipped from V and 5 bases from J, the junction kept 10 bases outside the gene matches. The CDR3 loop spans 15 amino acids. Here the CDR3 DNA reads TGTGCCAGCACCCTAGGAACAGGGGAGACCGGGGAGCTGTTTTTT. Its protein product is CASTLGTGETGELFF. Drawing the rest from reference TRBV7-9 and TRBJ2-2, the complete variable domain is DTGVSQNPRHKITKRGQNVTFRCDPISEHNRLYWYRQTLGQGPEFLTYFQNEAQLEKSRLLSDRFSAERPKGSFSTLEIQRTEQGDSAMYLCASTLGTGETGELFFGEGSRLTVL.

V usage is TRBV27 and J usage is TRBJ1-2, with TRBD1 matching 7 bases. Germline V lookup: CDR1 MNHEY, CDR2 SMNVEV (reference sequence). CDR3 length equals 15 residues. V shed 5 bases and J 6 bases; nucleotides not matched to a gene: 12. The DNA of the CDR3 is TGTGCCAGCAGTCTTTCCAGGACAGGAGTGGATGGCTACACCTTC. Protein product: CASSLSRTGVDGYTF.

This chain's CDR3 is CASSTRDRGGYEQYF. DNA of the CDR3: TGTGCCAGTAGTACGAGGGACAGGGGAGGATACGAGCAGTACTTC. This sequence joins TRBV19 and TRBJ2-7; 10 positions agree with TRBD1. V lost 4 bases and J lost 4; bases outside the gene matches: 7. The germline V gene has CDR1 LNHDA and CDR2 SQIVND (reference sequence). The CDR3 sequence is 15 residues long.

This clone has a single count. The chain couples TRBV19 to TRBJ2-6; perhaps TRBD2 as D (5 bases). Germline lookup yields CDR1 LNHDA and CDR2 SQIVND (reference sequence). Trimming removed 6 bases from V and 0 bases from J, with 6 bases in between. The CDR3 has 14 residues. CDR3 sequence reads: CASRRDSGANVLTF. The CDR3 region has the DNA TGTGCCAGTAGGAGGGACTCTGGGGCCAACGTCCTGACTTTC.

The gene calls are TRBV24-1 and TRBJ2-7, with D perhaps TRBD1 (5 bases). CDR1 and CDR2 (germline): KGHDR, SFDVKD. The CDR3 runs to 12 residues. The V and J ends lost 6 bases and 3 bases respectively, with 8 bases between them. CDR3 nucleotide sequence: TGTGCCACCAGTCGCCAGGGCTACGAGCAGTACTTC. This sequence encodes CATSRQGYEQYF.

The chain employs TRBV18 and TRBJ2-7, with 9 bases lining up with TRBD1. The CDR3 is 15 residues long. Unmatched junction bases numbered 5, after V lost 2 bases and J lost 3 bases. CDR1 KGHSH and CDR2 LQKENI come from the germline V gene. CDR3 loop: CASSPGTGSLYEQYF. Written as DNA, the CDR3 is TGTGCCAGCTCACCAGGGACAGGGAGCCTCTACGAGCAGTACTTC.

The V and J genes are TRBV7-2 and TRBJ1-5; the match to TRBD1 covers 8 bases. The J segment lost 7 bases and the V segment lost 2 bases, leaving 10 bases of the junction unmatched. Germline V CDR1 and CDR2: SGHTA, FQGNSA. There are 16 residues in the CDR3. CDR3 amino acids: CASSLIQAGGRQPQHF. For the CDR3, the DNA is TGTGCCAGCAGCTTAATTCAGGCAGGGGGCCGGCAGCCCCAGCATTTT. The entire variable domain, with the rest obtained from reference TRBV7-2 and TRBJ1-5, is as follows: GAGVSQSPSNKVTEKGKDVELRCDPISGHTALYWYRQSLGQGLEFLIYFQGNSAPDKSGLPSDRFSAERTGGSVSTLTIQRTQQEDSAVYLCASSLIQAGGRQPQHFGDGTRLSIL.

The chain recombines TRBV2 with TRBJ2-5; 8 bases are a match to TRBD1. Trimming at V came to 6 bases and at J to 5 bases, leaving 5 bases not matched to a gene. Germline-derived CDR1 and CDR2 are SNHLY and FYNNEI. CDR3 length: 13 residues. CDR3 in amino acids: CASRKDRVETQYF. The DNA for the CDR3 is TGTGCCAGCAGAAAGGACAGGGTTGAGACCCAGTACTTC.

The V gene is TRBV9, the J gene TRBJ2-2; 9 positions match TRBD2. The CDR3 has 16 residues. Germline V gene sequence: CDR1 SGDLS, CDR2 YYNGEE. Trimming at V came to 4 bases and at J to 8 bases, leaving 12 bases not matched to a gene. The CDR3 loop reads CASSPWDSGGSGELFF. CDR3 nucleotides: TGTGCCAGCAGCCCTTGGGATAGCGGGGGCTCAGGGGAGCTGTTTTTT.

The chain uses TRBV28 and TRBJ1-3, with 8 positions matching TRBD1. Germline-derived CDR1 and CDR2 are MDHEN and SYDVKM. The CDR3 runs to 17 residues. CDR3: CASGPPGQEFSGNTIYF. For the CDR3, the DNA is TGTGCAAGCGGCCCTCCGGGACAGGAGTTCTCTGGAAACACCATATATTTT.

The V call is TRBV3-1 (or the pseudogene TRBV3-2), the J call TRBJ1-5, with D maybe TRBD1 (5 bases). Looked up from germline, CDR1 is LGHDT and CDR2 is YNNKEL (reference sequence). Deletions cut 3 bases from V and 5 bases from J, with 11 bases between. This CDR3 comprises 14 residues. This chain's CDR3 is CASSQAGGDQPQHF. As DNA, the CDR3 is TGTGCCAGCAGCCAGGCGGGGGGGGATCAGCCCCAGCATTTT.

CDR3 bases: TGCGCCAGCAGCTACTCCTCAGTGGGGGCAGGCTATGGCTACACCTTC. It codes for CASSYSSVGAGYGYTF. The J gene is TRBJ1-2, the V gene TRBV5-1; TRBD1 might be the D (6 bases). The V and J ends lost 3 bases and 4 bases respectively, with 19 bases between them. CDR3 length: 16 residues. Germline loops: CDR1 SGHRS, CDR2 YFSETQ.

The CDR3, as DNA: TGCGCCAGCAGCTCTCAAGGACAAGTTAATGAAAAACTGTTTTTT. Translated: CASSSQGQVNEKLFF. The rearrangement uses TRBV5-1 and TRBJ1-4; D perhaps matches TRBD1 (5 bases). Trimming pared 3 bases from V and 4 bases from J, leaving 13 bases between. CDR1 is SGHRS, CDR2 YFSETQ, per germline. This CDR3 spans 15 amino acids.